The 24 T cell receptor beta chains given below trace back to one sample, sequenced in a study of beta chain features in type 1 diabetes. Expressed TCRB transcripts got sequenced, as all isolated RNA was reverse transcribed. Using immunoSEQ multiplex PCR, the repertoire was profiled, and TCRdb retains in-frame clones only, with some absent. The sample has under 500,000 clones; approximately 30% are singletons. Sequencing was carried out using naive CD4+ T cells from blood. Every receptor here comes from a man younger than 35 in good health.

This clone was seen only a few times. Other nucleotide sequences from this sample produce the same CDR3. The CDR3 loop reads CASSVDSATDTQYF. The CDR3 region has the DNA TGTGCCAGCAGCGTAGATAGTGCCACAGATACGCAGTATTTT. V and J are TRBV9 and TRBJ2-3; no reliable D call. CDR1 is SGDLS and CDR2 is YYNGEE in the germline V gene. The CDR3 length is 14 residues. Trimming shortened V by 0 bases and J by 2 bases, and 7 bases separated the two germline ends.

This sequence joins TRBV7-9 and TRBJ2-7; D possibly matches TRBD1 or TRBD2 (5 bases each). Trimming cost V 5 bases and J 6 bases, with 20 bases left between them. This CDR3 is built from 15 residues. Germline CDR1 is SEHNR and CDR2 is FQNEAQ (reference sequence). The CDR3 coding sequence is TGTGCCAGCAGCAATGCCCAGGGAGCTAAGGGCGAGCAGTACTTC. Its protein product is CASSNAQGAKGEQYF.

The genes are TRBV7-2 and TRBJ1-1, with unresolved D. CDR1 and CDR2 (germline): SGHTA, FQGNSA. CDR3 size: 14 residues. V lost 7 bases, J lost 1 base, and 13 bases lay in between. The CDR3 here is CASTLGRANTEAFF. The DNA for the CDR3 is TGTGCCAGCACCTTGGGAAGGGCGAACACTGAAGCTTTCTTT. The variable domain in full, with the rest retrieved from reference TRBV7-2 and TRBJ1-1, is GAGVSQSPSNKVTEKGKDVELRCDPISGHTALYWYRQSLGQGLEFLIYFQGNSAPDKSGLPSDRFSAERTGGSVSTLTIQRTQQEDSAVYLCASTLGRANTEAFFGQGTRLTVV.

The J gene is TRBJ2-3, the V gene TRBV7-2; no reliable D call. From germline, CDR1 is SGHTA and CDR2 FQGNSA. CDR3 length: 16 residues. The ends were cut back, 8 bases at V and 0 bases at J, with 18 bases in the middle. This CDR3 is CASLPYRAASTDTQYF. The DNA of the CDR3 is TGTGCCAGCCTCCCGTACCGGGCAGCAAGCACAGATACGCAGTATTTT.

V gene TRBV7-9 combines with J gene TRBJ2-1; possible D gene TRBD2, 6 bases. Looked up from germline, CDR1 is SEHNR and CDR2 is FQNEAQ (reference sequence). This CDR3 spans 13 amino acids. V lost 5 bases and J 10 bases, leaving 15 bases between the germline ends. The CDR3 here is CASSLREDLEQFF. The CDR3 nucleotides are TGTGCCAGCAGCCTAAGGGAGGACTTGGAGCAGTTCTTC.

The rearrangement links TRBV29-1 to TRBJ2-7; D is possibly TRBD2 (5 bases). V lost 2 bases to trimming and J lost 6 bases, with 5 bases between them. Germline V gene data show CDR1 as SQVTM and CDR2 as ANQGSEA. The CDR3 has 10 amino acids. CDR3 nucleotide sequence: TGCAGCGTTGAACGGGGCGAGCAGTACTTC. It is translated as CSVERGEQYF.

There are a few counts of this clone. V usage is TRBV30 and J usage is TRBJ2-7; 7 positions agree with TRBD2. J gave up 6 bases and V 2 bases, and 7 bases lay outside the gene matches. There are 13 residues in the CDR3. Germline-derived CDR1 and CDR2 are GTSNPN and SVGIG (reference sequence). The CDR3 loop is CAWSRGGSFEQYF. The CDR3 bases are TGTGCCTGGAGTCGTGGCGGGAGTTTCGAGCAGTACTTC.

V and J are TRBV30 and TRBJ1-2; D is undetermined. V was trimmed by 0 bases and J by 5 bases, leaving 4 bases between them. This CDR3 region has 11 residues. Germline V gene lookup returns CDR1 GTSNPN and CDR2 SVGIG (reference sequence). For the CDR3, the DNA is TGTGCCTGGAGTGTGTGGTATGGCTACACCTTC. This encodes CAWSVWYGYTF.

This clone has just one count. This rearrangement joins TRBV7-9 to TRBJ2-3; D could derive from TRBD1 or TRBD2 (7 bases each). The V gene's germline CDR1 is SEHNR and CDR2 FQNEAQ (reference sequence). The CDR3 length is 17 residues. V was clipped by 5 bases and J by 1 base, with 19 bases between them. The CDR3 protein is CASSRMGTAGRTDTQYF. The CDR3 DNA is TGTGCCAGCAGCCGGATGGGGACAGCGGGACGCACAGATACGCAGTATTTT.

This clone has more than one count but fewer than ten. The rearrangement uses TRBV29-1 and TRBJ2-5; no definite D call. CDR3 size: 13 residues. Germline V lookup: CDR1 SQVTM, CDR2 ANQGSEA. Between the trimmed V and J ends, which lost 3 bases and 5 bases, there was a span of 13 bases. This chain's CDR3 is CSVEPQAWETQYF. CDR3 sequence (DNA): TGCAGCGTTGAGCCCCAGGCATGGGAGACCCAGTACTTC. The full variable domain, rest sourced from reference TRBV29-1 and TRBJ2-5, is SAVISQKPSRDICQRGTSLTIQCQVDSQVTMMFWYRQQPGQSLTLIATANQGSEATYESGFVIDKFPISRPNLTFSTLTVSNMSPEDSSIYLCSVEPQAWETQYFGPGTRLLVL.

The rearrangement joins TRBV9 to TRBJ2-2; D might be TRBD1 or TRBD2, each matching 5 bases. Germline lookup yields CDR1 SGDLS and CDR2 YYNGEE. This CDR3 spans 13 amino acids. Trimming left V 0 bases short and J 6 bases short, with 6 bases between. CDR3 residues: CASSVVGAGELFF. The CDR3 bases are TGTGCCAGCAGCGTAGTGGGGGCCGGGGAGCTGTTTTTT.

This clone was found a few times. This chain connects TRBV4-2 to TRBJ2-1, with no clear D. Trimming shortened V by 4 bases and J by 2 bases, and 9 bases separated the two germline ends. The CDR3 loop spans 14 amino acids. CDR1 LGHNA and CDR2 YNFKEQ come from the germline V gene. Written as DNA, the CDR3 is TGTGCCAGCAGCCTAGTCCAGGCCTACAATGAGCAGTTCTTC. This encodes CASSLVQAYNEQFF.

This clone was found a few times. This sequence joins TRBV7-2 and TRBJ2-7, with a weak D call TRBD2 (6 bases). CDR1 and CDR2 (germline): SGHTA, FQGNSA. The CDR3 is 14 amino acids. V was cut by 2 bases and J by 4 bases, with 12 bases left in between. The CDR3 here is CASSLSIGRYEQYF. CDR3 nucleotide sequence: TGTGCCAGCAGCTTAAGTATAGGGAGGTACGAGCAGTACTTC.

Remarks on this clone: Different DNA sequences within this sample yield the same CDR3. The chain carries TRBV28 and TRBJ2-7; the D is unclear. The CDR3 runs 13 residues. Germline CDR1 reads MDHEN; CDR2 reads SYDVKM. Trimming left V 3 bases short and J 2 bases short, with 8 bases between. DNA for the CDR3: TGTGCCAGCAGTTTGACGGGTCCCTACGAGCAGTACTTC. The encoded protein is CASSLTGPYEQYF. Filled out from reference TRBV28 and TRBJ2-7, the complete variable domain reads DVKVTQSSRYLVKRTGEKVFLECVQDMDHENMFWYRQDPGLGLRLIYFSYDVKMKEKGDIPEGYSVSREKKERFSLILESASTNQTSMYLCASSLTGPYEQYFGPGTRLTVT.

This clone was detected only a few times. This sequence joins TRBV30 and TRBJ2-1; D not certain. V lost 3 bases and J lost 8, with 14 bases in between. This CDR3 is 13 amino acids long. Germline CDR1 and CDR2: GTSNPN and SVGIG (reference sequence). CDR3 residues: CAWSGPSKDEQFF. CDR3 nucleotides: TGTGCCTGGAGCGGACCGAGTAAGGATGAGCAGTTCTTC.

The rearrangement uses TRBV7-2 and TRBJ1-4, with unresolved D. Germline V gene data show CDR1 as SGHTA and CDR2 as FQGNSA. Between the trimmed V and J ends, which lost 4 bases and 6 bases, there was a span of 9 bases. This CDR3 is 13 amino acids long. The CDR3, as DNA: TGTGCCAGCAGCTCCGCTCGGTATGAAAAACTGTTTTTT. Translating gives CASSSARYEKLFF.

The genes are TRBV4-1 and TRBJ2-2, with 12 positions matching TRBD2. With 5 bases clipped from V and 2 bases from J, the junction kept 6 bases outside the gene matches. Germline values: CDR1 MGHRA, CDR2 YSYEKL. The CDR3 extends over 17 amino acids. CDR3 coding DNA: TGCGCCAGCAGCAGGGGACTAGCGGGCGTTAACACCGGGGAGCTGTTTTTT. Translation gives CASSRGLAGVNTGELFF.

This clone was seen only a few times. This chain links TRBV10-3 with TRBJ2-5, with D perhaps matching TRBD1 (6 bases). CDR3 length: 12 amino acids. Trimming removed 6 bases at V and 5 bases at J, with 10 bases between. Germline V gene sequence: CDR1 ENHRY, CDR2 SYGVKD. The DNA of the CDR3 is TGTGCCATCAGCCAGGGGCAGGAGACCCAGTACTTC. It codes for CAISQGQETQYF.

This clone was seen a handful of times. V and J are TRBV30 and TRBJ1-1; D possibly corresponds to TRBD1 (5 bases). Trimming removed 0 bases at V and 6 bases at J, with 14 bases between. This CDR3 spans 14 amino acids. Germline assignment: CDR1 GTSNPN and CDR2 SVGIG (reference sequence). CDR3 sequence reads: CAWSVGRVGPEAFF. CDR3 in DNA: TGTGCCTGGAGTGTGGGCAGGGTTGGGCCTGAAGCTTTCTTT.

The gene calls are TRBV15 and TRBJ1-5; no reliable D call. The CDR3 consists of 15 residues. V lost 7 bases to trimming and J lost 7 bases, with 20 bases between them. Germline CDR1 reads LNHNV; CDR2 reads YYDKDF (reference sequence). The CDR3 here is CATNSPIAVGQPQHF. The CDR3 DNA sequence: TGTGCCACCAACTCCCCGATTGCGGTGGGGCAGCCCCAGCATTTT.

This clone was detected a few times. The gene calls are TRBV15 and TRBJ2-1; a possible D gene is TRBD1 (5 bases). This CDR3 region has 14 residues. Germline V lookup: CDR1 LNHNV, CDR2 YYDKDF (reference sequence). V lost 1 base and J lost 4, with 8 bases in between. The CDR3 is CATSRVRGYNEQFF. CDR3 DNA: TGTGCCACCAGCAGAGTTAGGGGATACAATGAGCAGTTCTTC.

The chain is built from TRBV28 and TRBJ2-7, with D perhaps TRBD1 or TRBD2 (5 bases each). The CDR3 extends over 16 amino acids. V lost 3 bases to trimming and J lost 0 bases, with 15 bases between them. The germline V gene has CDR1 MDHEN and CDR2 SYDVKM. The CDR3 sequence: CASSFLGTGFSYEQYF. For the CDR3, the DNA is TGTGCCAGCAGTTTTTTAGGGACGGGGTTCTCCTACGAGCAGTACTTC.

V is TRBV7-2 and J is TRBJ2-1; no clear D. The CDR3 extends over 12 amino acids. Germline assignment: CDR1 SGHTA and CDR2 FQGNSA. The V gene lost 5 bases and the J gene lost 7 bases, with 9 bases spanning the gap. CDR3 residues: CASSPPTNEQFF. CDR3 coding DNA: TGTGCCAGCAGCCCTCCGACGAATGAGCAGTTCTTC.

This chain joins TRBV25-1 and TRBJ2-1, with 11 bases that match TRBD2. J lost 7 bases, V lost 4 bases, and 6 bases had no gene match. The CDR3 is made up of 15 amino acids. Germline V gene lookup returns CDR1 MGHDK and CDR2 SYGVNS. As DNA, the CDR3 is TGTGCCAGCAGTGCCTTAGCGGGAGGGGTTAATGAGCAGTTCTTC. Its translation is CASSALAGGVNEQFF.